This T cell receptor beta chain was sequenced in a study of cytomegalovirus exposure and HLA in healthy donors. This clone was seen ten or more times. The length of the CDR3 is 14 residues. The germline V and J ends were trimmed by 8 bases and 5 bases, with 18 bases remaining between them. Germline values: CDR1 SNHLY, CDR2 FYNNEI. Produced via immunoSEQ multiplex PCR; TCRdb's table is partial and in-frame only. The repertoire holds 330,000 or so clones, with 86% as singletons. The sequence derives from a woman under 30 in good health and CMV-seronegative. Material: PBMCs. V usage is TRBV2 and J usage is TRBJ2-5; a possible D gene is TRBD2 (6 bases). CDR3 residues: CASLSTGVVETQYF. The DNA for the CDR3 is TGTGCCAGCCTCTCAACGGGAGTGGTGGAGACCCAGTACTTC. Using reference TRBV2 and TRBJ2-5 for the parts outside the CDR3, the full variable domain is EPEVTQTPSHQVTQMGQEVILRCVPISNHLYFYWYRQILGQKVEFLVSFYNNEISEKSEIFDDQFSVERPDGSNFTLKIRSTKLEDSAMYFCASLSTGVVETQYFGPGTRLLVL.